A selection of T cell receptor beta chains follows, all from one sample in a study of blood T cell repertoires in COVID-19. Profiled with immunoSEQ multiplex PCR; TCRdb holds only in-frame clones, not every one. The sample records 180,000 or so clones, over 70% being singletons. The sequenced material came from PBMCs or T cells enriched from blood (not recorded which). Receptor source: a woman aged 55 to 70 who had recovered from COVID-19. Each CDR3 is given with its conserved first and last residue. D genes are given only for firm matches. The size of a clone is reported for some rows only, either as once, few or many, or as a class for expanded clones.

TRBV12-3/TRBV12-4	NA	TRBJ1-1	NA	TGTGCCAGCAGTTCCAATACAAGGGGTGAAGCTTTCTTT	CASSSNTRGEAFF
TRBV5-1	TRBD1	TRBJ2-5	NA	TGCGCCAGCAGCCTCAACCTCGGACAGGGCCAGGAGACCCAGTACTTC	CASSLNLGQGQETQYF
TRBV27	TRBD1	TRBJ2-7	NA	TGTGCCAGCAGTTTAATCCCCCGACAGGGGGCCGGGAACGAGCAGTACTTC	CASSLIPRQGAGNEQYF
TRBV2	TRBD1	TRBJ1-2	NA	TGTGCCAGCAGTGCTGGACAGGGATTCGGCTACACCTTC	CASSAGQGFGYTF
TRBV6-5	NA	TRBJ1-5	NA	TGTGCCAGCAGTCTCGGACAACCCAATCAGCCCCAGCATTTT	CASSLGQPNQPQHF
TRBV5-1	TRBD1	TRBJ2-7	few	TGCGCCAGCAGCGTACAGGGGTCCTACGAGCAGTACTTC	CASSVQGSYEQYF
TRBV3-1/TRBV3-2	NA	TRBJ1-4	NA	TGTGCCAGCAGCCCGACCCGGGGGTCGGATGTGTTTTTT	CASSPTRGSDVFF
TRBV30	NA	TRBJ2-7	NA	TGTGCCTGGAGAAGACAGGCGTCAGCTTGGTCCTACGAGCAGTACTTC	CAWRRQASAWSYEQYF
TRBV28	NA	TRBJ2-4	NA	TGTGCCAGCGGCGCGGTATCGGCCAAAAACATTCAGTACTTC	CASGAVSAKNIQYF
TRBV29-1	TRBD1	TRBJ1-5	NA	TGCAGCGTTGGACAGGGGGCGGCTCAGCCCCAGCATTTT	CSVGQGAAQPQHF
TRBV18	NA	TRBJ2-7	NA	TGTGCCAGCTCACCTTGGGAGGAAGAGCAGTACTTC	CASSPWEEEQYF
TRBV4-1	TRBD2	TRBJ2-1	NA	TGCGCCAGCACCCCGACTAGCGGGGAAAGGTTACAGTTCTTC	CASTPTSGERLQFF
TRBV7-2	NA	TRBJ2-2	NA	TGTGCCAGCAGCCAGCGCAACACCGGGGAGCTGTTTTTT	CASSQRNTGELFF
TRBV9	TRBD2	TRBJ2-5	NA	TGTGCCAGCAGCGTAGTAGGGACTAGCGGGGAGACCCAGTACTTC	CASSVVGTSGETQYF
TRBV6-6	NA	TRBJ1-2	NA	TGTGCCAGCAGTTACCTGAAGGGGATCGACTATGGCTACACCTTC	CASSYLKGIDYGYTF
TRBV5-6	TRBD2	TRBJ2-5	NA	TGTGCCAGCAGCGGGACTAGGGTAGGAGAGACCCAGTACTTC	CASSGTRVGETQYF
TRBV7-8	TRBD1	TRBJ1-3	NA	TGTGCCAGCAGCTCTCCGACAGGGTTTTCTGGAAACACCATATATTTT	CASSSPTGFSGNTIYF
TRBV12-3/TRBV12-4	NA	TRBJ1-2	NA	TGTGCCAGCAGTTATTTAAATGGCTACACCTTC	CASSYLNGYTF
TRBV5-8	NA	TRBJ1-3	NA	TGTGCCAGCACCCTCCCGGGGGGGAACTCTGGAAACACCATATATTTT	CASTLPGGNSGNTIYF
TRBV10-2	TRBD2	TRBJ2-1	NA	TGCGCCAGCCAAGGACTAGCGGCCTACAATGAGCAGTTCTTC	CASQGLAAYNEQFF
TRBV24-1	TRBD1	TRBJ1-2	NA	TGTGCCACCCAGGGGGAACAGGGAGTAAACTATGGCTACACCTTC	CATQGEQGVNYGYTF
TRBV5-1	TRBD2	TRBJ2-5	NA	TGCGCCAGCAGCGTGGGACTAGCGGGGGTGGGAGAGACCCAGTACTTC	CASSVGLAGVGETQYF
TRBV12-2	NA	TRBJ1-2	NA	TGTGCAAGTCGCTTAGACCCGGTTGCCTATGGCTACACCTTC	CASRLDPVAYGYTF
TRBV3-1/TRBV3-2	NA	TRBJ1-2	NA	TGTGCCAGCAGCCAAGAGAACCGAGCGCGGGGCTACACCTTC	CASSQENRARGYTF
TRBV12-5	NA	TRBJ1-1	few	TGTGCTAGTGGCCACGACAGGAACACTGAAGCTTTCTTT	CASGHDRNTEAFF
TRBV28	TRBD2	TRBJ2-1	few	TGTGCCAGCAGTCCCGGGGGGACTAGCGGGTTCAATGAGCAGTTCTTC	CASSPGGTSGFNEQFF
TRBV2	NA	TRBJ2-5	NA	TGTGCCATAACTACGATAGAGTGGGAGACCCAGTACTTC	CAITTIEWETQYF
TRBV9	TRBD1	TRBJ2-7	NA	TGTGCCAGCAGCGCTGAGACAGGGGGTTCCTACGAGCAGTACTTC	CASSAETGGSYEQYF
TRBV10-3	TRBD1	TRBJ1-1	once	TGTGCCATCAGTGAAGGACAGGGGTGGACTGAAGCTTTCTTT	CAISEGQGWTEAFF
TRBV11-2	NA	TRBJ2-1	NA	TGTGCCAGCAGCTTCCTATTGGGGGGGGCTTCCTACAATGAGCAGTTCTTC	CASSFLLGGASYNEQFF
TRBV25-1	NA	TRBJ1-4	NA	TGTGCCAGCAGTGAATCGACAGTAACAACTAATGAAAAACTGTTTTTT	CASSESTVTTNEKLFF
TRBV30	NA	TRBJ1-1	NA	TGTGCCTGGGGACAGAGGGACACTGAAGCTTTCTTT	CAWGQRDTEAFF
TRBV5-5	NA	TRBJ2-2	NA	TGTGCCAGCAGCTTAGCCAGGGGCACCGGGGAGCTGTTTTTT	CASSLARGTGELFF
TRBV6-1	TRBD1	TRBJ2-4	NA	TGTGCCAGCAGTGAACAGGGGGAATCAGACATTCAGTACTTC	CASSEQGESDIQYF
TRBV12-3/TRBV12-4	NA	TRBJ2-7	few	TGTGCCAGCAGTTTAGATACAACCTACGAGCAGTACTTC	CASSLDTTYEQYF
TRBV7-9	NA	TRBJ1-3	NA	TGTGCCAGCAGCCCATTTAACAGGGACTCTGGAAACACCATATATTTT	CASSPFNRDSGNTIYF
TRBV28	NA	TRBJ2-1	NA	TGTGCCAGCAGTTTATTGGGAGGTGAGCAGTTCTTC	CASSLLGGEQFF
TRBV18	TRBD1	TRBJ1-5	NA	TGTGCCAGCTCACGCTACCGGGACAGCCTCAATCAGCCCCAGCATTTT	CASSRYRDSLNQPQHF
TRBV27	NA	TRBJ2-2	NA	TGTGCCAGCAGTCCGAATATGGCCCCCTTTGAGCTGTTTTTT	CASSPNMAPFELFF
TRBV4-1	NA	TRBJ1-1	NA	TGCGCCAGCAGCCAGGGGTGGACAGCGATAAACACTGAAGCTTTCTTT	CASSQGWTAINTEAFF
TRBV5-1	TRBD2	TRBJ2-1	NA	TGCGCCAGCAGCGGAAGCGGGAGTAGGAATGAGCAGTTCTTC	CASSGSGSRNEQFF
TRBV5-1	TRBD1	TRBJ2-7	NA	TGCGCCAGCAGCTTGGATCCGGGACAGGGGCCCCAGCAGTACTTC	CASSLDPGQGPQQYF
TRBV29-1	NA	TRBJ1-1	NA	TGCAGCGTTGAGTTTACCACAGGGACTGAAGCTTTCTTT	CSVEFTTGTEAFF
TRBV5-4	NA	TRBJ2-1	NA	TGTGCCAGCAGCTTGTCAGCGGGTGCGGGCTCCTACAATGAGCAGTTCTTC	CASSLSAGAGSYNEQFF
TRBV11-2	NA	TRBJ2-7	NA	TGTGCCAGCAGCTTAGATTTTCTGGGGGGTTTCGGCGAGCAGTACTTC	CASSLDFLGGFGEQYF
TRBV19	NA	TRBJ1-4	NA	TGTGCCAGTAGTATGGGGCCGGCTAATGAAAAACTGTTTTTT	CASSMGPANEKLFF
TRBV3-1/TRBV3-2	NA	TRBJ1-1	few	TGTGCCAGCAGCCCCCGGGGGGATGAAGCTTTCTTT	CASSPRGDEAFF
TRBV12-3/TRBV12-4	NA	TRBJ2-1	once	TGTGCCAGCAGGGCCACGAACAATGAGCAGTTCTTC	CASRATNNEQFF
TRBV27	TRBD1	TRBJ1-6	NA	TGTGCCAGCAGCTTATTTCCGACCTCGACAGGGAGTAATTCACCCCTCCACTTT	CASSLFPTSTGSNSPLHF
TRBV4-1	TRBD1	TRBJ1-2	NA	TGCGCCAGCAGCCAGCCCGGACAGGGCTATGGCTACACCTTC	CASSQPGQGYGYTF
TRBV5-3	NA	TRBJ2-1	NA	TGTGCCAGAAGCTTGGGGTTGGGCAGGGGATCCCACAATGAGCAGTTCTTC	CARSLGLGRGSHNEQFF
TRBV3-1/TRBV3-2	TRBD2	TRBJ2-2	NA	TGTGCCAGCCGACTTGGAGCGGGGGGATCCGGGGAGCTGTTTTTT	CASRLGAGGSGELFF
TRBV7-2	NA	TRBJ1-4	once	TGTGCCAGCAGCTTAGGAGCGACGGCAACCTCTACTAATGAAAAACTGTTTTTT	CASSLGATATSTNEKLFF
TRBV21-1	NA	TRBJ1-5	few	TGTGCCAGCAGCAAAGTGACAGTGCACAGGGACAATCAGCCCCAGCATTTT	CASSKVTVHRDNQPQHF
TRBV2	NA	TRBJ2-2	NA	TGTGCCAGCAGTGAAGTCTATCAGCGGAACACCGGGGAGCTGTTTTTT	CASSEVYQRNTGELFF